This is a list of T cell receptor beta chains from one sample in a study of technical replicates of blood from a handful of donors. Sequencing used immunoSEQ multiplex PCR; TCRdb keeps in-frame clones, though not all of them. The sample shows about 70,000 clones, 92% of them seen only once. Sequenced material: T cells isolated from PBMCs. Receptors originate from a human donor in good health. Each CDR3 is given with its conserved first and last residue. Fields, in order: J gene, V gene, CDR3 length, clone size, D gene, CDR3 protein, CDR3 DNA. A D gene is named only where the DNA matches it firmly. Some rows mark clone size as missing; the rest say once, few, many or name a class of expanded clone.

TRBJ2-3 | TRBV4-3 | 15 | NA | NA | CASSQNPQFTDTQYF | TGCGCCAGCAGCCAAAACCCCCAGTTCACAGATACGCAGTATTTT
TRBJ2-7 | TRBV6-5 | 11 | NA | NA | CATSRAYEQYF | TGTGCCACCAGTCGGGCCTACGAGCAGTACTTC
TRBJ2-2 | TRBV5-1 | 16 | NA | NA | CASSPLALANTGELFF | TGCGCCAGCAGCCCTTTAGCGCTCGCGAACACCGGGGAGCTGTTTTTT
TRBJ2-3 | TRBV7-9 | 18 | NA | NA | CASSRLEGVPFGTDTQYF | TGTGCCAGCAGCCGCCTCGAGGGAGTACCTTTCGGCACAGATACGCAGTATTTT
TRBJ2-7 | TRBV10-3 | 14 | NA | NA | CAISDQSGQNEQYF | TGTGCCATCAGTGATCAAAGTGGCCAGAACGAGCAGTACTTC
TRBJ1-1 | TRBV6-5 | 13 | NA | TRBD1 | CASIRQGVTEAFF | TGTGCCAGCATTAGACAGGGGGTCACTGAAGCTTTCTTT
TRBJ1-2 | TRBV13 | 13 | NA | NA | CASSNGGNYGYTF | TGTGCCAGCAGCAACGGGGGTAACTATGGCTACACCTTC
TRBJ2-1 | TRBV5-4 | 13 | NA | NA | CASSIPGEDEQFF | TGTGCCAGCAGCATCCCGGGAGAAGATGAGCAGTTCTTC
TRBJ2-7 | TRBV7-8 | 13 | NA | NA | CASSLVSRREQYF | TGTGCCAGCAGCTTAGTTAGTCGGCGGGAGCAGTACTTC
TRBJ1-4 | TRBV7-3 | 15 | NA | NA | CASSASGLSNEKLFF | TGTGCCAGCAGCGCTTCAGGGCTTTCTAATGAAAAACTGTTTTTT
TRBJ2-1 | TRBV7-8 | 11 | NA | NA | CASSLDSEQFF | TGTGCCAGCAGCTTGGACTCTGAGCAGTTCTTC
TRBJ2-5 | TRBV9 | 15 | NA | NA | CASSVMGSSEETQYF | TGTGCCAGCAGCGTAATGGGCTCTTCCGAAGAGACCCAGTACTTC
TRBJ2-5 | TRBV27 | 13 | NA | NA | CASSFRLEETQYF | TGTGCCAGCAGTTTTCGACTCGAAGAGACCCAGTACTTC
TRBJ2-5 | TRBV5-1 | 15 | once | TRBD1 | CASSLDRGSVETQYF | TGCGCCAGCAGCTTGGACAGGGGATCAGTAGAGACCCAGTACTTC
TRBJ1-2 | TRBV19 | 15 | NA | TRBD1 | CASQGSRGQDYGYTF | TGTGCCAGCCAAGGGAGCAGGGGGCAGGACTATGGCTACACCTTC
TRBJ2-7 | TRBV10-1 | 17 | NA | TRBD2 | CASSELNLAGLSYEQYF | TGCGCCAGCAGTGAGTTAAATCTAGCGGGATTATCCTACGAGCAGTACTTC
TRBJ2-5 | TRBV7-9 | 14 | NA | TRBD2 | CASSGGRALETQYF | TGTGCCAGCAGCGGCGGGAGGGCCCTGGAGACCCAGTACTTC
TRBJ1-1 | TRBV6-5 | 11 | NA | NA | CASTTEGEAFF | TGTGCCAGCACCACAGAGGGTGAAGCTTTCTTT
TRBJ2-3 | TRBV2 | 12 | NA | NA | CASSSTRDTQYF | TGTGCCAGCAGTTCCACTCGGGATACGCAGTATTTT
TRBJ2-1 | TRBV6-5 | 12 | NA | TRBD2 | CASRSASGEQFF | TGTGCCAGCAGATCGGCTAGCGGTGAGCAGTTCTTC
TRBJ2-1 | TRBV9 | 15 | NA | TRBD2 | CASSVQLAGRDEQFF | TGTGCCAGCAGCGTACAACTAGCGGGAAGGGATGAGCAGTTCTTC
TRBJ1-1 | TRBV10-3 | 15 | NA | NA | CAIRPPFTMNTEAFF | TGTGCCATCAGACCCCCGTTCACAATGAACACTGAAGCTTTCTTT
TRBJ2-7 | TRBV28 | 15 | NA | TRBD2 | CASSLIPSGRGEQYF | TGTGCCAGCAGTTTAATCCCTAGCGGGAGGGGGGAGCAGTACTTC